Presented here are 26 T cell receptor beta chains from one specimen sequenced in a study of shared clonotypes between healthy human individuals. Data came from immunoSEQ multiplex PCR; TCRdb stores just in-frame clones and leaves some out. The sample contains about 2.4 million clones, about 92% of which appear only once. Material for sequencing was naive CD4+ T cells sorted from blood. The sample's subset: CD45RA+ positively selected. These TCRs come from a young man in good health.

The chain is built from TRBV21-1 and TRBJ1-6. TRBV21-1 is reported as a pseudogene. The CDR3 consists of 15 residues. CDR3 sequence: CASSKDPSYNSPLHF. The CDR3 nucleotides are TGTGCCAGCAGCAAAGACCCCTCCTATAATTCACCCCTCCACTTT.

The V and J genes are TRBV27 and TRBJ1-6, with unresolved D. Between the trimmed V and J ends, which lost 0 bases and 10 bases, there was a span of 13 bases. The germline gives CDR1 MNHEY, CDR2 SMNVEV (reference sequence). The CDR3 covers 15 residues. Here the CDR3 reads CASSLSVAIGSPLHF. The CDR3 DNA is TGTGCCAGCAGTTTATCAGTGGCCATCGGGTCACCCCTCCACTTT.

The chain joins TRBV11-2 to TRBJ1-4, with TRBD1 matching over 8 bases. The CDR3 is made up of 15 amino acids. Trimming at V came to 5 bases and at J to 4 bases, leaving 6 bases not matched to a gene. Germline V gives CDR1 SGHAT, CDR2 FQNNGV. Written as DNA, the CDR3 is TGTGCCAGCAGCCCCACCGGACAGGGTAATGAAAAACTGTTTTTT. Amino acid sequence: CASSPTGQGNEKLFF. The full variable domain, with the rest looked up from reference TRBV11-2 and TRBJ1-4, is EAGVAQSPRYKIIEKRQSVAFWCNPISGHATLYWYQQILGQGPKLLIQFQNNGVVDDSQLPKDRFSAERLKGVDSTLKIQPAKLEDSAVYLCASSPTGQGNEKLFFGSGTQLSVL.

The chain has TRBV18 and TRBJ2-7; D may be TRBD1 or TRBD2 (5 bases each). In germline, CDR1 is KGHSH, CDR2 LQKENI. Deletions cut 6 bases from V and 5 bases from J, with 17 bases between. The CDR3 totals 14 residues. The CDR3 nucleotides read TGTGCCAGCTCCCCGGGGCAGGAGAAGAACGAGCAGTACTTC. Protein: CASSPGQEKNEQYF.

The CDR3 DNA is TGTGCCAGCAGTTACTGGGGGGAAAACAATCAGCCCCAGCATTTT. Protein product: CASSYWGENNQPQHF. The rearrangement uses TRBV6-6 and TRBJ1-5; TRBD1 might be the D (5 bases). The germline V gene encodes CDR1 MNHNY and CDR2 SVGAGI (reference sequence). CDR3 length: 15 amino acids. Trimming removed 1 base from V and 3 bases from J, with 10 bases in between.

The CDR3 coding sequence is TGTGCCAGCAGTAGGGGGACAGGGGGTGCGTATAGCAATCAGCCCCAGCATTTT. Translation gives CASSRGTGGAYSNQPQHF. This rearrangement joins TRBV2 to TRBJ1-5; TRBD1 agrees at 11 bases. CDR1 is SNHLY, CDR2 FYNNEI, per germline. The V and J ends lost 5 bases and 0 bases, in that order; junction bases with no gene match: 9. This CDR3 is 18 amino acids long.

This chain links TRBV5-4 with TRBJ1-1; D might be TRBD1 (6 bases). The CDR3 consists of 17 residues. The germline V gene encodes CDR1 SGHNT and CDR2 YYREEE (reference sequence). Trimming took 4 bases from V and 0 from J, leaving 19 bases between them. The CDR3 region has the DNA TGTGCCAGCAGCCTGGAGGGGGGCAGGGTATTGAACACTGAAGCTTTCTTT. Amino acid sequence: CASSLEGGRVLNTEAFF.

This clone has only a few counts. The rearrangement links TRBV19 to TRBJ1-3; tentative D call: TRBD1 (5 bases). The V end lost 9 bases, the J end lost 0 bases, and 9 bases lay between the germline ends. The CDR3 runs to 13 residues. Germline assignment: CDR1 LNHDA and CDR2 SQIVND (reference sequence). The CDR3 bases are TGTGCCAGCGGGGGTTTCTCTGGAAACACCATATATTTT. It specifies CASGGFSGNTIYF. Based on the CDR3 plus reference TRBV19 and TRBJ1-3, the full variable domain is DGGITQSPKYLFRKEGQNVTLSCEQNLNHDAMYWYRQDPGQGLRLIYYSQIVNDFQKGDIAEGYSVSREKKESFPLTVTSAQKNPTAFYLCASGGFSGNTIYFGEGSWLTVV.

This sequence joins TRBV7-3 and TRBJ2-3, with 11 positions matching TRBD1. CDR3 size: 15 residues. J was trimmed by 6 bases and V by 5 bases; bases with no gene match: 7. Germline V lookup: CDR1 SGHTA, CDR2 FQGTGA. DNA of the CDR3: TGTGCCAGCAGCCCCCGGACAGGGGGCATGGATACGCAGTATTTT. Translating gives CASSPRTGGMDTQYF.

Comments on this clone: Other nucleotide sequences in the sample specify the same CDR3. The chain combines TRBV7-2 with TRBJ1-1; no reliable D call. This CDR3 has 12 residues. CDR1 and CDR2 (germline): SGHTA, FQGNSA. V lost 3 bases to trimming and J lost 1 base, with 3 bases between them. The chain's CDR3 is CASSFPNTEAFF. In DNA form, the CDR3 reads TGTGCCAGCAGCTTCCCGAACACTGAAGCTTTCTTT.

V gene TRBV25-1 combines with J gene TRBJ2-1; D is unclear. Germline V gene data show CDR1 as MGHDK and CDR2 as SYGVNS. Trimming removed 7 bases from V and 14 bases from J, with 15 bases in between. This CDR3 is 11 amino acids long. The CDR3 DNA sequence: TGTGCCAGCACTCAAGTCGGTGTTGAGTTCTTC. As protein: CASTQVGVEFF.

The chain combines TRBV5-1 with TRBJ2-3; D ambiguous. The V gene lost 0 bases and the J gene lost 6 bases, with 11 bases spanning the gap. CDR3 length equals 14 residues. CDR1 and CDR2 (germline): SGHRS, YFSETQ. CDR3 nucleotide sequence: TGCGCCAGCAGCTTGGGGGCTAGTAGGGATACGCAGTATTTT. Protein: CASSLGASRDTQYF.

The chain recombines TRBV19 with TRBJ1-4; no clear D. V gave up 6 bases and J gave up 5 bases, with 13 bases separating them. The CDR3 runs 14 residues. Germline V CDR1 and CDR2: LNHDA, SQIVND (reference sequence). The CDR3 coding sequence is TGTGCCAGTAGCCTCAGCCCGAGCAATGAAAAACTGTTTTTT. Residues: CASSLSPSNEKLFF. Complete variable domain (other parts from reference TRBV19 and TRBJ1-4): DGGITQSPKYLFRKEGQNVTLSCEQNLNHDAMYWYRQDPGQGLRLIYYSQIVNDFQKGDIAEGYSVSREKKESFPLTVTSAQKNPTAFYLCASSLSPSNEKLFFGSGTQLSVL.

The J gene is TRBJ2-2, the V gene TRBV5-5; 8 bases align to TRBD2. Germline assignment: CDR1 SGHKS and CDR2 YYEKEE (reference sequence). The trim removed 4 bases at V and 3 bases at J, leaving 5 bases unmatched. The CDR3 spans 15 residues. CDR3 region: CASSPTSGHTGELFF. For the CDR3, the DNA is TGTGCCAGCAGCCCAACTAGCGGACACACCGGGGAGCTGTTTTTT.

This clone was detected once. This rearrangement joins TRBV6-6 to TRBJ2-1, with D maybe TRBD1 (6 bases). Trimming shortened V by 6 bases and J by 8 bases, and 8 bases separated the two germline ends. The CDR3 sequence is 11 residues long. Germline V gives CDR1 MNHNY, CDR2 SVGAGI (reference sequence). The CDR3 loop reads CASRTGDEQFF. The CDR3 nucleotides are TGTGCCAGCAGGACAGGTGATGAGCAGTTCTTC.

The chain carries TRBV27 and TRBJ2-1, with no clear D. Trimming took 5 bases from V and 4 from J, leaving 12 bases between them. The germline gives CDR1 MNHEY, CDR2 SMNVEV (reference sequence). The length of the CDR3 is 14 residues. CDR3: CASSPSFGYNEQFF. The DNA of the CDR3 is TGTGCCAGCAGTCCTTCGTTTGGTTACAATGAGCAGTTCTTC.

The genes are TRBV11-2 and TRBJ2-1; 10 bases are shared with TRBD2. The CDR3 is made up of 15 amino acids. Unmatched junction bases numbered 3, after V lost 4 bases and J lost 3 bases. CDR1 SGHAT and CDR2 FQNNGV come from the germline V gene. The CDR3 region has the DNA TGTGCCAGCAGCTGGGTAGCGGGGGGCTACAATGAGCAGTTCTTC. Encoded protein: CASSWVAGGYNEQFF.

The chain recombines TRBV7-8 with TRBJ2-7, with 7 bases that match TRBD1. CDR1 and CDR2 (germline): SGHVS, FQNEAQ. This CDR3 is 13 amino acids long. V gave up 5 bases and J gave up 4 bases; unmatched junction bases: 5. CDR3 bases: TGTGCCAGCAGCCGACAGGGTGGTTACGAGCAGTACTTC. Translation gives CASSRQGGYEQYF.

This chain connects TRBV7-2 to TRBJ2-1; TRBD2 matches 10 bases. CDR1 is SGHTA and CDR2 is FQGNSA in the germline V gene. The CDR3 covers 17 residues. The V segment lost 7 bases and the J segment 4 bases; nucleotides outside the gene matches: 13. CDR3 DNA: TGTGCCAGCACGGGGCAGGCTAGCGGGGGCCAGTACAATGAGCAGTTCTTC. Its protein product is CASTGQASGGQYNEQFF.

As concerns this clone: At the DNA level, this CDR3 is encoded by other sequences in the same sample as well. The V call is TRBV7-2, the J call TRBJ2-3; D not resolved. The CDR3 consists of 13 residues. V lost 5 bases and J lost 3, with 9 bases in between. Germline CDR1 is SGHTA and CDR2 is FQGNSA. The CDR3 protein is CASSRVSTDTQYF. The CDR3 nucleotides are TGTGCCAGCAGCCGCGTCAGTACAGATACGCAGTATTTT.

The chain employs TRBV10-2 and TRBJ1-4; weak D call: TRBD1 (5 bases). In germline, CDR1 is WSHSY, CDR2 SAAADI. The CDR3 has 16 residues. V dropped 4 bases and J dropped 0 bases, with 12 bases sitting between them. The CDR3 region has the DNA TGCGCCAGCAGTGTCCGGGACCCTGCAACTAATGAAAAACTGTTTTTT. Amino acid sequence: CASSVRDPATNEKLFF.

The chain recombines TRBV2 with TRBJ2-2, with 9 bases aligning to TRBD1. Losses at the gene ends were 6 bases for V and 4 bases for J; bases not matched to a gene: 6. From germline, CDR1 is SNHLY and CDR2 FYNNEI. CDR3 size: 15 residues. CDR3 residues: CASRGTGPGTGELFF. The CDR3 DNA follows: TGTGCCAGCAGAGGGACAGGGCCTGGCACCGGGGAGCTGTTTTTT.

On this clone: Other DNA sequences in the sample encode the same CDR3. The rearrangement joins TRBV5-1 to TRBJ2-5, with D possibly being TRBD1 (6 bases). The CDR3 is made up of 14 amino acids. Germline V gene lookup returns CDR1 SGHRS and CDR2 YFSETQ. The V end was cut by 0 bases, the J end by 5 bases, with 11 bases between. CDR3 sequence: CASSLASQGETQYF. CDR3 nucleotide sequence: TGCGCCAGCAGCTTGGCCAGTCAGGGGGAGACCCAGTACTTC.

The chain is built from TRBV7-2 and TRBJ1-5, with a possible D match to TRBD1 (5 bases). Germline assignment: CDR1 SGHTA and CDR2 FQGNSA. The CDR3 totals 17 residues. With 3 bases removed from V and 2 bases from J, the gap between germline ends came to 17 bases. The CDR3 spells CASSFYPDTFGNQPQHF. The CDR3 DNA is TGTGCCAGCAGCTTTTACCCGGACACTTTTGGCAATCAGCCCCAGCATTTT.

The rearrangement joins TRBV27 to TRBJ2-7, with 9 bases fitting TRBD2. With 2 bases clipped from V and 2 bases from J, the junction kept 4 bases outside the gene matches. Looked up from germline, CDR1 is MNHEY and CDR2 is SMNVEV (reference sequence). The CDR3 loop spans 15 amino acids. The CDR3 coding sequence is TGTGCCAGCAGTTTACTCGCGGGAGGGACCTACGAGCAGTACTTC. It codes for CASSLLAGGTYEQYF.

This chain uses TRBV10-3 with TRBJ1-6; the D gene is possibly TRBD1 (6 bases). V was shortened by 0 bases and J by 9 bases, with 18 bases between the two germline ends. CDR3 length: 17 residues. Per the germline V gene, CDR1 is ENHRY and CDR2 is SYGVKD. CDR3 nucleotide sequence: TGTGCCATCAGTGAGTCGACTCGGGACATAGTGGGTTCACCCCTCCACTTT. Protein: CAISESTRDIVGSPLHF.